The 22 T cell receptor beta chains reported below all come from one sample, sequenced in a study of cytomegalovirus exposure and HLA in healthy donors. The table came from immunoSEQ multiplex PCR; TCRdb's copy has only in-frame clones and leaves some out. The sample has about 190,000 clones; over 65% are singletons. The sample consisted of PBMCs. The source of these receptors is a man aged 18 to 29 in good health and CMV-seropositive.

J is TRBJ2-1 and V is TRBV6-5, with 7 bases that match TRBD2. Germline assignment: CDR1 MNHEY and CDR2 SVGAGI. Trimming took 4 bases from V and 4 from J; bases not matched to a gene: 7. The CDR3 has 15 residues. The chain's CDR3 is CASSSAGLTYNEQFF. Here the CDR3 DNA reads TGTGCCAGCAGTTCCGCGGGACTAACTTACAATGAGCAGTTCTTC.

This chain links TRBV13 with TRBJ1-2, with TRBD1 as a possible D gene (6 bases). Trimming left V 0 bases short and J 6 bases short, with 11 bases between. Germline CDR1 and CDR2: PRHDT and FYEKMQ (reference sequence). The CDR3 is 14 residues long. The CDR3 protein is CASSLGRGGNGYTF. The CDR3 bases are TGTGCCAGCAGCTTAGGGAGGGGGGGGAATGGCTACACCTTC.

The gene calls are TRBV30 and TRBJ2-5, with 8 positions matching TRBD2. The CDR3 contains 18 residues. V lost 4 bases to trimming and J lost 0 bases; unmatched junction nucleotides: 16. CDR1 GTSNPN and CDR2 SVGIG come from the germline V gene (reference sequence). CDR3 coding DNA: TGTGCCTGGATCGAGGATCTGGGCAGCGGGGGTTACCAAGAGACCCAGTACTTC. This sequence encodes CAWIEDLGSGGYQETQYF.

The rearrangement uses TRBV28 and TRBJ2-1, with TRBD2 matching 10 bases. Germline-derived CDR1 and CDR2 are MDHEN and SYDVKM. V lost 6 bases, J lost 4 bases, and 9 bases stayed unmatched. This CDR3 region has 16 residues. CDR3: CASRPAGGPGYNEQFF. In DNA form, the CDR3 reads TGTGCCAGCAGGCCAGCGGGAGGGCCGGGATACAATGAGCAGTTCTTC.

The chain links TRBV28 to TRBJ2-7; TRBD1 aligns across 7 bases. The CDR3 consists of 12 residues. CDR1 and CDR2 from the germline V gene are MDHEN and SYDVKM. V gave up 5 bases and J gave up 9 bases; unmatched junction bases: 7. CDR3 amino acids: CASSRDSLPQYF. Here the CDR3 DNA reads TGTGCCAGCAGTCGGGACAGCTTGCCGCAGTACTTC. The variable domain in full, with the rest retrieved from reference TRBV28 and TRBJ2-7, is DVKVTQSSRYLVKRTGEKVFLECVQDMDHENMFWYRQDPGLGLRLIYFSYDVKMKEKGDIPEGYSVSREKKERFSLILESASTNQTSMYLCASSRDSLPQYFGPGTRLTVT.

This rearrangement joins TRBV19 to TRBJ1-1, with no clear D. The CDR3 length is 14 residues. V was cut by 0 bases and J by 8 bases, with 13 bases left in between. Germline V lookup: CDR1 LNHDA, CDR2 SQIVND (reference sequence). The DNA of the CDR3 is TGTGCCAGTAGTATAGAGAGACGAGGTGGAGAAGCTTTCTTT. Translated, it gives CASSIERRGGEAFF.

The gene calls are TRBV12-5 and TRBJ1-2; D is perhaps TRBD1 (5 bases). The germline CDR1 and CDR2 sequences are LGHNT and FRNRAP. This CDR3 has 15 amino acids. V was cut by 5 bases and J by 6 bases, with 19 bases left in between. CDR3 DNA: TGTGCTAGTGGTCTGGGGCCACCTCAGAGGCATGGCTACACCTTC. Amino acids: CASGLGPPQRHGYTF.

V and J are TRBV29-1 and TRBJ2-7; 7 bases are a match to TRBD1. CDR1 SQVTM and CDR2 ANQGSEA come from the germline V gene. The CDR3 loop spans 12 amino acids. J gave up 5 bases and V 2 bases, and 3 bases lay outside the gene matches. CDR3 residues: CSVERGLNEQYF. Written as DNA, the CDR3 is TGCAGCGTTGAAAGGGGGCTGAACGAGCAGTACTTC.

The CDR3 here is CASSAGGTGVSHF. The CDR3 DNA sequence: TGTGCCAGCAGTGCCGGAGGGACAGGGGTGTCTCATTTT. The chain has TRBV28 and TRBJ1-5, with TRBD1 matching over 10 bases. CDR1 is MDHEN, CDR2 SYDVKM, per germline. The J segment lost 16 bases and the V segment lost 5 bases, leaving 11 bases of the junction unmatched. This CDR3 spans 13 amino acids.

J is TRBJ2-7 and V is TRBV9, with 8 bases matching TRBD2. This CDR3 comprises 12 residues. The V and J ends lost 4 bases and 3 bases, in that order; junction bases with no gene match: 0. Germline V CDR1 and CDR2: SGDLS, YYNGEE. This CDR3 reads CASSRGGYEQYF. The CDR3 DNA sequence: TGTGCCAGCAGCCGGGGGGGCTACGAGCAGTACTTC.

The chain carries TRBV28 and TRBJ2-1; D might be TRBD2 (5 bases). The germline CDR1 and CDR2 sequences are MDHEN and SYDVKM. The CDR3 length is 14 residues. V was pared by 6 bases and J by 0 bases, with 9 bases between. The CDR3 DNA reads as TGTGCCAGCAGGAGCGGAAGCTCCTACAATGAGCAGTTCTTC. Protein: CASRSGSSYNEQFF.

This clone has a single count. V is TRBV6-5 and J is TRBJ1-2, with D hard to call. V shed 9 bases and J shed 2 bases, with 16 bases lying between them. This CDR3 region has 14 residues. Germline CDR1 is MNHEY and CDR2 is SVGAGI. The CDR3 DNA follows: TGTGCCAGTACCGGCCGGGGAGTAAACTATGGCTACACCTTC. It encodes CASTGRGVNYGYTF.

This clone occurred once. The chain carries TRBV6-5 and TRBJ2-3, with a possible D match to TRBD1 (6 bases). Between the trimmed V and J ends, which lost 7 bases and 4 bases, there was a span of 15 bases. The germline gives CDR1 MNHEY, CDR2 SVGAGI. CDR3 size: 14 residues. In DNA form, the CDR3 reads TGTGCCAGCACCCCAATATGGGGGCCAGATACGCAGTATTTT. Residues: CASTPIWGPDTQYF.

The chain has TRBV28 and TRBJ2-5, with D possibly TRBD1 on 5 matching bases. The CDR3 spans 14 residues. CDR1 is MDHEN, CDR2 SYDVKM, per germline. V lost 6 bases, J lost 1 base, and 12 bases lay in between. The CDR3 nucleotides are TGTGCCAGCAGCAGGACATACCGCCAAGAGACCCAGTACTTC. Its translation is CASSRTYRQETQYF.

This chain joins TRBV7-7 and TRBJ2-5; no definite D call. V was cut by 2 bases and J by 5 bases, with 15 bases left in between. Germline CDR1 reads SSHAT; CDR2 reads FNYEAQ (reference sequence). The CDR3 covers 15 residues. The CDR3 loop is CASSLSGGTRETQYF. The CDR3 DNA reads as TGTGCCAGCAGCTTATCGGGTGGAACGCGGGAGACCCAGTACTTC.

The chain joins TRBV18 to TRBJ2-1, with 11 bases lining up with TRBD2. The V segment lost 1 base and the J segment 4 bases; nucleotides outside the gene matches: 3. CDR1 is KGHSH and CDR2 is LQKENI in the germline V gene. The CDR3 loop spans 16 amino acids. CDR3 region: CASSPQGTSGYNEQFF. In DNA form, the CDR3 reads TGTGCCAGCTCACCACAAGGGACTAGCGGATACAATGAGCAGTTCTTC. The full variable domain, completed using reference TRBV18 and TRBJ2-1, is NAGVMQNPRHLVRRRGQEARLRCSPMKGHSHVYWYRQLPEEGLKFMVYLQKENIIDESGMPKERFSAEFPKEGPSILRIQQVVRGDSAAYFCASSPQGTSGYNEQFFGPGTRLTVL.

This chain joins TRBV18 and TRBJ1-3, with 8 bases aligning to TRBD1. This CDR3 region has 18 residues. The V and J ends lost 3 bases and 0 bases, in that order; junction bases with no gene match: 10. Germline V gene sequence: CDR1 KGHSH, CDR2 LQKENI. This chain's CDR3 is CASSPLRTGKSSGNTIYF. The DNA of the CDR3 is TGTGCCAGCTCACCGCTACGGACAGGGAAGTCCTCTGGAAACACCATATATTTT.

V is TRBV7-3 and J is TRBJ2-7, with 15 bases that match TRBD2. CDR3 length: 15 residues. Germline CDR1 and CDR2: SGHTA and FQGTGA. V was pared by 2 bases and J by 6 bases, with 2 bases of the junction left unmatched. CDR3 sequence: CASSLGGLAGGEQYF. CDR3 DNA sequence: TGTGCCAGCAGCTTAGGGGGACTAGCGGGAGGCGAGCAGTACTTC.

The chain has TRBV18 and TRBJ2-5; no definite D call. V dropped 3 bases and J dropped 2 bases, with 7 bases sitting between them. The CDR3 loop spans 13 amino acids. Germline assignment: CDR1 KGHSH and CDR2 LQKENI. For the CDR3, the DNA is TGTGCCAGCTCACCTGACATTCAAGAGACCCAGTACTTC. This gives the protein CASSPDIQETQYF.

The chain employs TRBV6-5 and TRBJ2-5; D is perhaps TRBD2 (5 bases). The germline gives CDR1 MNHEY, CDR2 SVGAGI. The ends were cut back, 5 bases at V and 2 bases at J, with 9 bases in the middle. The CDR3 is 13 residues long. In DNA form, the CDR3 reads TGTGCCAGCAGTCGGGGAGCGCAAGAGACCCAGTACTTC. Encoded protein: CASSRGAQETQYF.

This clone was found a few times. V usage is TRBV11-3 and J usage is TRBJ1-1; D call uncertain. The germline gives CDR1 SGHNT, CDR2 YENEEA. The V end lost 5 bases, the J end lost 2 bases, and 9 bases lay between the germline ends. The CDR3 runs to 13 residues. CDR3 DNA: TGTGCCAGCAGCCTATTTACCAACACTGAAGCTTTCTTT. The encoded protein is CASSLFTNTEAFF. The whole variable domain, remainder taken from reference TRBV11-3 and TRBJ1-1, is EAGVVQSPRYKIIEKKQPVAFWCNPISGHNTLYWYLQNLGQGPELLIRYENEEAVDDSQLPKDRFSAERLKGVDSTLKIQPAELGDSAVYLCASSLFTNTEAFFGQGTRLTVV.

V is TRBV5-4 and J is TRBJ2-7, with a tentative D call TRBD1 (5 bases). Germline CDR1 is SGHNT and CDR2 is YYREEE (reference sequence). This CDR3 region has 11 residues. V was cut by 4 bases and J by 6 bases, with 8 bases left in between. CDR3 DNA: TGTGCCAGCAGCGCAGGGTCCGAGCAGTACTTC. Protein product: CASSAGSEQYF.